The 20 T cell receptor beta chains below come from one sample, sequenced in a study of T-cell reconstitution after alpha-beta-depleted transplantation in children. Unique molecular identifiers were incorporated into the prepared TCRbeta library. A single record per CDR3 protein comes from TCRdb applying MiXCR to the PCR reads. The sample consists of about 980,000 distinct CDR3 sequences, about 30% of them appearing once. The starting material was PBMCs, mostly from graft donor cells, obtained 360 days after TCRalphabeta/CD19-depleted stem cell transplant. The receptors were sampled from a boy younger than two who had a stem cell transplant for SCID, so the T cells may come from the graft donor.

The sample holds a few counts of this clonotype. The chain uses TRBV15 and TRBJ1-1; no clear D. The germline V gene encodes CDR1 LNHNV and CDR2 YYDKDF (reference sequence). The ends were cut back, 1 base at V and 3 bases at J, with 9 bases in the middle. The CDR3 runs to 14 residues. CDR3 loop: CATSRGASDTEAFF. CDR3 DNA: TGTGCCACCAGCAGAGGGGCCTCGGACACTGAAGCTTTCTTT.

The chain joins TRBV5-1 to TRBJ2-6; D not resolved. Trimming shortened V by 7 bases and J by 0 bases, and 11 bases separated the two germline ends. This CDR3 has 15 amino acids. Germline values: CDR1 SGHRS, CDR2 YFSETQ. The CDR3, as DNA: TGCGCCAGCCAGAAACAGAACTCTGGGGCCAACGTCCTGACTTTC. It encodes CASQKQNSGANVLTF.

The chain combines TRBV6-5 with TRBJ2-7, with TRBD2 matching over 7 bases. Trimming took 4 bases from V and 1 from J; bases not matched to a gene: 10. Germline CDR1 and CDR2: MNHEY and SVGAGI. The CDR3 has 16 residues. The chain's CDR3 is CASSSLSNSGSYEQYF. DNA of the CDR3: TGTGCCAGCAGTTCCCTTTCCAATAGCGGGTCCTACGAGCAGTACTTC.

This sequence joins TRBV28 and TRBJ2-3, with 9 positions matching TRBD2. The CDR3 consists of 17 residues. Trimming at V came to 3 bases and at J to 2 bases, leaving 9 bases not matched to a gene. CDR1 is MDHEN, CDR2 SYDVKM, per germline. The CDR3 bases are TGTGCCAGCAGTTTCGCCCCGGCTAGCGGGGACACAGATACGCAGTATTTT. Amino acids: CASSFAPASGDTDTQYF.

This chain uses TRBV6-1 with TRBJ1-4, with a weak D call TRBD1 (6 bases). V gave up 6 bases and J gave up 4 bases, with 18 bases separating them. Germline V gene data show CDR1 as MNHNS and CDR2 as SASEGT. The CDR3 is 16 amino acids. The CDR3 DNA reads as TGTGCCAGCAGCCGGAAAAAGGGGGGAGGTAATGAAAAACTGTTTTTT. This translates into CASSRKKGGGNEKLFF.

CDR3 in amino acids: CASSGLGKNEAFF. CDR3 bases: TGCGCCAGCAGCGGGCTGGGGAAAAATGAAGCTTTCTTT. The chain has TRBV5-1 and TRBJ1-1, with D unresolved. The CDR3 covers 13 residues. CDR1 and CDR2 (germline): SGHRS, YFSETQ. Between the trimmed V and J ends, which lost 4 bases and 7 bases, there was a span of 14 bases.

This chain links TRBV7-2 with TRBJ2-7, with D tentatively TRBD1 (5 bases). The CDR3 consists of 14 residues. The ends were cut back, 5 bases at V and 3 bases at J, with 14 bases in the middle. CDR1 and CDR2 (germline): SGHTA, FQGNSA. DNA of the CDR3: TGTGCCAGCAGCCGACAGTGGACCTTCTACGAGCAGTACTTC. Translating it yields CASSRQWTFYEQYF.

V usage is TRBV20-1 and J usage is TRBJ1-2; possibly TRBD1 for D (5 bases). CDR1 and CDR2 from the germline V gene are DFQATT and SNEGSKA (reference sequence). Trimming removed 6 bases from V and 7 bases from J, with 15 bases in between. The CDR3 has 12 residues. The CDR3 region is CSAGGGVGGYTF. DNA of the CDR3: TGCAGTGCAGGCGGAGGGGTGGGTGGCTACACCTTC.

This clonotype was recorded at least ten times. The V gene is TRBV9, the J gene TRBJ2-5, with D possibly being TRBD1 (5 bases). CDR1 and CDR2 (germline): SGDLS, YYNGEE. The CDR3 extends over 16 amino acids. V lost 0 bases and J lost 1, with 13 bases in between. The CDR3, as DNA: TGTGCCAGCAGCGTAGGGGTGGGGCCCGTCCAAGAGACCCAGTACTTC. Its protein product is CASSVGVGPVQETQYF. Looking up the rest from reference TRBV9 and TRBJ2-5 gives the full variable domain: DSGVTQTPKHLITATGQRVTLRCSPRSGDLSVYWYQQSLDQGLQFLIQYYNGEERAKGNILERFSAQQFPDLHSELNLSSLELGDSALYFCASSVGVGPVQETQYFGPGTRLLVL.

The rearrangement links TRBV28 to TRBJ2-1; 9 positions agree with TRBD2. Germline V CDR1 and CDR2: MDHEN, SYDVKM. With 7 bases clipped from V and 9 bases from J, the junction kept 10 bases outside the gene matches. This CDR3 contains 14 residues. This chain's CDR3 is CASITAGGRGEQFF. Written as DNA, the CDR3 is TGTGCCAGCATTACAGCGGGGGGCCGTGGTGAGCAGTTCTTC.

The chain links TRBV5-1 to TRBJ2-1; 14 bases are a match to TRBD2. This CDR3 comprises 17 residues. Germline CDR1 is SGHRS and CDR2 is YFSETQ. V shed 7 bases, J shed 2 bases, and the junction held 8 bases outside the gene matches. CDR3 sequence reads: CASRTGLAGDPYNEQFF. CDR3 DNA sequence: TGCGCCAGCCGCACGGGACTAGCGGGGGACCCCTACAATGAGCAGTTCTTC.

This clonotype was seen ten or more times. The rearrangement joins TRBV2 to TRBJ1-1; a possible D gene is TRBD1 (5 bases). Trimming shortened V by 3 bases and J by 7 bases, and 12 bases separated the two germline ends. Germline CDR1 reads SNHLY; CDR2 reads FYNNEI. The CDR3 runs 13 residues. The CDR3 loop is CASSERGTDEAFF. The CDR3 coding sequence is TGTGCCAGCAGTGAGAGGGGCACCGATGAAGCTTTCTTT.

This clonotype was detected only a few times. The rearrangement joins TRBV5-1 to TRBJ2-7; TRBD2 agrees at 12 bases. CDR1 and CDR2 (germline): SGHRS, YFSETQ. CDR3 length equals 16 residues. With 4 bases clipped from V and 3 bases from J, the junction kept 8 bases outside the gene matches. The chain's CDR3 is CASSGGLAGTIYEQYF. CDR3 sequence (DNA): TGCGCCAGCAGCGGCGGACTAGCGGGGACAATCTACGAGCAGTACTTC.

This clonotype was counted between two and nine times. CDR3 residues: CASSFGTKGKPLHF. In DNA, the CDR3 is TGTGCCAGCAGTTTTGGGACCAAAGGGAAACCCCTCCACTTT. This chain uses TRBV28 with TRBJ1-6; tentative D call: TRBD1 (5 bases). The CDR3 sequence is 14 residues long. The ends were cut back, 3 bases at V and 12 bases at J, with 15 bases in the middle. Germline V lookup: CDR1 MDHEN, CDR2 SYDVKM.

The CDR3: CASSTRTGTQETQYF. The CDR3 nucleotides read TGTGCCAGCAGTACGCGAACAGGAACTCAAGAGACCCAGTACTTC. The V and J genes are TRBV28 and TRBJ2-5; the D gene is possibly TRBD1 (5 bases). Trimming stripped 5 bases from V and 2 bases from J, with 15 bases between. The CDR3 runs 15 residues. Germline CDR1 is MDHEN and CDR2 is SYDVKM.

This clonotype was recorded many times. This sequence joins TRBV2 and TRBJ2-7; TRBD1 matches 7 bases. V was clipped by 5 bases and J by 3 bases; unmatched bases: 1. In germline, CDR1 is SNHLY, CDR2 FYNNEI. The CDR3 is made up of 12 amino acids. CDR3 in DNA: TGTGCCAGCAGTCGGGACAGCTACGAGCAGTACTTC. The encoded protein is CASSRDSYEQYF.

In this sample, this clonotype turned up many times. A much larger clone is a single base away; this may be a read error. The V and J genes are TRBV12-3 or TRBV12-4 and TRBJ2-1, with D uncertain. V was cut by 4 bases and J by 5 bases, with 3 bases left in between. CDR3 length equals 11 residues. Written as DNA, the CDR3 is TGTGCCAGCAGTTCCCACAATGAGCAGTTCTTC. Its translation is CASSSHNEQFF.

This clonotype was counted only a few times. The CDR3 protein is CASSSWGQGVWKNTEAFF. The CDR3 DNA follows: TGTGCCAGCAGCTCGTGGGGACAGGGAGTGTGGAAGAACACTGAAGCTTTCTTT. This chain joins TRBV5-5 and TRBJ1-1, with TRBD1 identical over 9 bases. There are 18 residues in the CDR3. Germline V CDR1 and CDR2: SGHKS, YYEKEE (reference sequence). The J segment lost 1 base and the V segment lost 3 bases, leaving 13 bases of the junction unmatched.

The chain recombines TRBV7-2 with TRBJ2-7, with 7 bases identical to TRBD2. CDR3 size: 14 residues. After removal of 6 bases from V and 5 bases from J, the junction contained 10 bases not matched to a gene. Germline V CDR1 and CDR2: SGHTA, FQGNSA. The CDR3: CASRMGGVSHEQYF. As DNA, the CDR3 is TGTGCCAGCAGGATGGGGGGGGTGTCCCACGAGCAGTACTTC.

V and J are TRBV7-2 and TRBJ2-5; D gene uncertain. CDR1 and CDR2 (germline): SGHTA, FQGNSA. The CDR3 runs 11 residues. V was pared by 1 base and J by 8 bases, with 5 bases between. The CDR3 sequence is CASSLVATQYF. The CDR3 bases are TGTGCCAGCAGCTTAGTAGCCACCCAGTACTTC.